This TCR beta chain is from a study of cytomegalovirus exposure and HLA in healthy donors. Study details: Some 90 million unique TCRs from HLA-typed donors were held in an early data release.

Germline V gene data show CDR1 as GTSNPN and CDR2 as SVGIG (reference sequence). The length of the CDR3 is 13 residues. V was pared by 0 bases and J by 14 bases, with 11 bases of the junction left unmatched. On this clone itself: Its cognate antigen is unknown.

Points from the study as a whole: A later analysis by the authors found several of the most significant clusters apparently linked to common viral pathogens.

60 Vbeta and 13 Jbeta primers were used in PCR. TCRdb's copy holds only in-frame clones and misses some; the assay was immunoSEQ multiplex PCR. The sample yields about 200,000 clones, of which the top ten take up approximately 0.74%. V and J are TRBV30 and TRBJ2-3, with TRBD1 identical over 7 bases. The sequenced sample consisted of PBMCs. The TCR sequence derives from a boy between 10 and 17 years old in good health and CMV-seronegative. DNA of the CDR3: TGTGCCTGGAGTGTGACCGGACAGGACCTAGGGTATTTT. It is translated as CAWSVTGQDLGYF.